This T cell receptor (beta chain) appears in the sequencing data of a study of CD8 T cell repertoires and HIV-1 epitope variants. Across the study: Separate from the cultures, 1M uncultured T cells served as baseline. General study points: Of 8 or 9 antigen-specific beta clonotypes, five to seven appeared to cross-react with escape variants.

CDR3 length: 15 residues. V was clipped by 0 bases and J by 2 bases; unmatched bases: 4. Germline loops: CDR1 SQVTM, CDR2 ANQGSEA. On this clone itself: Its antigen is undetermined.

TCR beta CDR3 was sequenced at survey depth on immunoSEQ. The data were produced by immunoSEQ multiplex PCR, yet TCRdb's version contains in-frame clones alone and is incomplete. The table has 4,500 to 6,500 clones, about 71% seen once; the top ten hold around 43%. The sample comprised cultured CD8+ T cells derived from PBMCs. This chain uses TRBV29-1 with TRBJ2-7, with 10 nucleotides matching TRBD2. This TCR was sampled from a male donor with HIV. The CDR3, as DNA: TGCAGCGTTGAAGAGCGAGCGGGAGGGCCCTACGAGCAGTACTTC. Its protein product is CSVEERAGGPYEQYF.